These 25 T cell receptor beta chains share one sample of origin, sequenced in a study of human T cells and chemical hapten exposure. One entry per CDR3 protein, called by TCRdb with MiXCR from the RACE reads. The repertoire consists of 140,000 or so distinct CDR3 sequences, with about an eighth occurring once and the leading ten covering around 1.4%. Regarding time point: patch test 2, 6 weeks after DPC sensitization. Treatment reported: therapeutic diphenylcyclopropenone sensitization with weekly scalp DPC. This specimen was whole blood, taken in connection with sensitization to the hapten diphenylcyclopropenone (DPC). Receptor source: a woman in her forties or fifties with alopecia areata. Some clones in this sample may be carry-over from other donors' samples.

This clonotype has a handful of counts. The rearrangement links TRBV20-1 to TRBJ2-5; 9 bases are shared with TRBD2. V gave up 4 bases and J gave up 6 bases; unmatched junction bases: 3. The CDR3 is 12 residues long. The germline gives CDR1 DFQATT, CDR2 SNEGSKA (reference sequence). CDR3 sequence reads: CSATGLAKTQYF. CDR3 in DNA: TGCAGTGCTACGGGACTAGCTAAGACCCAGTACTTC.

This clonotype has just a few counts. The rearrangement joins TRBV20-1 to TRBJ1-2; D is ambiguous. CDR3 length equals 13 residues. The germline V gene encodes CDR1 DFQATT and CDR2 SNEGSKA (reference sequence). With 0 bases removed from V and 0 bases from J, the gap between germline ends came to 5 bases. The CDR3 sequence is CSARDFANYGYTF. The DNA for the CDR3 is TGCAGTGCTAGAGATTTCGCTAACTATGGCTACACCTTC.

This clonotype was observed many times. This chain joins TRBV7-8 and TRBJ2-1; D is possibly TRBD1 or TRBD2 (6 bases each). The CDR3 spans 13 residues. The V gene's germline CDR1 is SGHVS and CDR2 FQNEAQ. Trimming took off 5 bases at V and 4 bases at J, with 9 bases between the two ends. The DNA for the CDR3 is TGTGCCAGCAGCAGGGGGGAATACAATGAGCAGTTCTTC. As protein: CASSRGEYNEQFF.

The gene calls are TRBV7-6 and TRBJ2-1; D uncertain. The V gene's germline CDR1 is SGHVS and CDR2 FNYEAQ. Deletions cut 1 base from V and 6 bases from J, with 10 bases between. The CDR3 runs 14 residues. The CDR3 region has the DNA TGTGCCAGCAGCTTAGAGGGTACCCCCAATGAGCAGTTCTTC. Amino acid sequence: CASSLEGTPNEQFF.

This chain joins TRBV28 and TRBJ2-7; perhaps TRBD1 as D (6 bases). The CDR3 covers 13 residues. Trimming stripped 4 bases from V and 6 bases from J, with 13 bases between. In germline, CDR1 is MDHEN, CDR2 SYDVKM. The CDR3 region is CASSSYGGSEQYF. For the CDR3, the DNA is TGTGCCAGCAGTTCCTATGGGGGCAGCGAGCAGTACTTC.

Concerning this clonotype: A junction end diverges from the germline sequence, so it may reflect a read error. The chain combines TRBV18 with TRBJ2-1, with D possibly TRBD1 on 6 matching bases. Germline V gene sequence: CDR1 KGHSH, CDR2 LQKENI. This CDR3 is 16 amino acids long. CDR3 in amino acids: CASSPPIAGVSYEQFF. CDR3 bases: TGTGCCAGCTCACCACCGATTGCAGGGGTTAGCTATGAGCAGTTTTTC.

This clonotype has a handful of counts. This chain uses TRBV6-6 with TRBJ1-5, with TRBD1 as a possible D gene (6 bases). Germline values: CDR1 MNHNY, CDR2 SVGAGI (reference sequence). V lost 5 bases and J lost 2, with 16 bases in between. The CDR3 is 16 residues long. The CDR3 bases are TGTGCCAGCAGTCCTCCCTCCGGGGGCGGCAATCAGCCCCAGCATTTT. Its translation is CASSPPSGGGNQPQHF.

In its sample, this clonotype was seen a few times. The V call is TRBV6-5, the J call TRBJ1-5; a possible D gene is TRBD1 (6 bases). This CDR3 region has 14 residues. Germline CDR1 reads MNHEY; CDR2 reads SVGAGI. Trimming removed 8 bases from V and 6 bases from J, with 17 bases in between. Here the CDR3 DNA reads TGTGCCAGCGGGGGAGGGGGTGCTGGTCAGCCCCAGCATTTT. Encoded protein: CASGGGGAGQPQHF.

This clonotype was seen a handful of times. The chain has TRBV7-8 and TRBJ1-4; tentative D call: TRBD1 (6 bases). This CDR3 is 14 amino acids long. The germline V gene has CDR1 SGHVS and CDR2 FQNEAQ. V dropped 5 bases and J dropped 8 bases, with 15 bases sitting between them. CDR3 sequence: CASSLRSGQEKLFF. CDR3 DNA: TGTGCCAGCAGCCTCCGATCGGGACAAGAAAAACTGTTTTTT.

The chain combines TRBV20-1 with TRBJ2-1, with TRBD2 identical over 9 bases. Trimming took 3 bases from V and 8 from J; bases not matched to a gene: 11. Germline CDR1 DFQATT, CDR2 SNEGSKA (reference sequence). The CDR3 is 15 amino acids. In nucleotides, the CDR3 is TGCAGTGCTAGTAGGAGGGTAGCGGGAGCGGATGAGCAGTTCTTC. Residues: CSASRRVAGADEQFF.

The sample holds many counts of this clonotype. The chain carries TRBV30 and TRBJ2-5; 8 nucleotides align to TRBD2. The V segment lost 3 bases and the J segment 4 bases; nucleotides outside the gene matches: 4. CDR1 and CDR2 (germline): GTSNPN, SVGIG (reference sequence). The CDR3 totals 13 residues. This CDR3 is CAWSLAGIETQYF. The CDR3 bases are TGTGCCTGGAGCTTAGCGGGAATAGAGACCCAGTACTTC. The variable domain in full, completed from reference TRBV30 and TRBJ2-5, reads SQTIHQWPATLVQPVGSPLSLECTVEGTSNPNLYWYRQAAGRGLQLLFYSVGIGQISSEVPQNLSASRPQDRQFILSSKKLLLSDSGFYLCAWSLAGIETQYFGPGTRLLVL.

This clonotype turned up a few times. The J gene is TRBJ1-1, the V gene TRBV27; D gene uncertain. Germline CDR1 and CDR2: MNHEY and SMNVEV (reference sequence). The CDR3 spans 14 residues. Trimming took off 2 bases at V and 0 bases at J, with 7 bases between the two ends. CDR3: CASSLTVMNTEAFF. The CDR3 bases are TGTGCCAGCAGTTTAACAGTCATGAACACTGAAGCTTTCTTT.

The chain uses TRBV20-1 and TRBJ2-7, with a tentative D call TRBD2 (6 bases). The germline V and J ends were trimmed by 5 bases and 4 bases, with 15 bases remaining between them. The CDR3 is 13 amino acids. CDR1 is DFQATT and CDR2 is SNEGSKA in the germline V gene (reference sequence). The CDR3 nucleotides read TGCAGTGCTGGCCCCGGGAGCTTGTACGAGCAGTACTTC. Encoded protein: CSAGPGSLYEQYF.

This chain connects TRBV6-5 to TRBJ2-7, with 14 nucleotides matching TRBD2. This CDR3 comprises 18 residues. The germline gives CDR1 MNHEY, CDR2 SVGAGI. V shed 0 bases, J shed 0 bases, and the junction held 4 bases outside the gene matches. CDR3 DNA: TGTGCCAGCAGTTACTCGGGCGGGACTAGCGGGAGCTCCTACGAGCAGTACTTC. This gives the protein CASSYSGGTSGSSYEQYF.

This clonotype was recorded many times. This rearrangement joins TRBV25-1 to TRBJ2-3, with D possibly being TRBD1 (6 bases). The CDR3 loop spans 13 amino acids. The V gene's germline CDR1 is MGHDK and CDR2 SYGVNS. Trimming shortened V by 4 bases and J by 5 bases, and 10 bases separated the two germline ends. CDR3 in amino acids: CASSASRGDTQYF. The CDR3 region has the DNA TGTGCCAGCAGTGCATCCAGGGGAGATACGCAGTATTTT.

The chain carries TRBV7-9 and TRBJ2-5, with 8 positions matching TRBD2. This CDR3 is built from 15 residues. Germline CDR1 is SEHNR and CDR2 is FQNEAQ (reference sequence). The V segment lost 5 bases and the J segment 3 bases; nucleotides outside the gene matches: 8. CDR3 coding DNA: TGTGCCAGCAGCCTCACCGGGACTAGAGAAGAGACCCAGTACTTC. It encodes CASSLTGTREETQYF. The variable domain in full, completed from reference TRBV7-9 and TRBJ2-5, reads DTGVSQNPRHKITKRGQNVTFRCDPISEHNRLYWYRQTLGQGPEFLTYFQNEAQLEKSRLLSDRFSAERPKGSFSTLEIQRTEQGDSAMYLCASSLTGTREETQYFGPGTRLLVL.

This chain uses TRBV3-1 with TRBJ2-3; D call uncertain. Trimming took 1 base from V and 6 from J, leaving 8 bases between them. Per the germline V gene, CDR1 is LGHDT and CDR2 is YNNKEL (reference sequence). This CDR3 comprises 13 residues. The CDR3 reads CASSQGGADTQYF. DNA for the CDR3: TGTGCCAGCAGCCAAGGAGGAGCGGATACGCAGTATTTT.

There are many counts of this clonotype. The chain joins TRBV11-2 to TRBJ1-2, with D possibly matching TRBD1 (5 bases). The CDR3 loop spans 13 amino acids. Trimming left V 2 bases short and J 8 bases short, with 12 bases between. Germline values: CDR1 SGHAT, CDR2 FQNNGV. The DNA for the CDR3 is TGTGCCAGCAGCTTACCAGGGTTGGGCGGCTACACCTTC. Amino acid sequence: CASSLPGLGGYTF.

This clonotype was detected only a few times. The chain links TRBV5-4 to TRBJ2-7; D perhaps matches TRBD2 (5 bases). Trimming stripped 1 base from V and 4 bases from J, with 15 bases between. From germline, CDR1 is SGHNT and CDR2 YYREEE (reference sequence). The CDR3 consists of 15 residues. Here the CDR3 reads CASSLPAGLQYEQYF. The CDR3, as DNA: TGTGCCAGCAGCTTGCCCGCGGGCCTTCAATACGAGCAGTACTTC.

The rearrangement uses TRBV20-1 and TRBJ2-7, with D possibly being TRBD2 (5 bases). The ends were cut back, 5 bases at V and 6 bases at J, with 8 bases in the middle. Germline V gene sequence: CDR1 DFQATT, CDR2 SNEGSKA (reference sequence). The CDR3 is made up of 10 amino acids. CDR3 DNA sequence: TGCAGTGCTCGTAGCGTCGAGCAGTACTTC. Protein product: CSARSVEQYF.

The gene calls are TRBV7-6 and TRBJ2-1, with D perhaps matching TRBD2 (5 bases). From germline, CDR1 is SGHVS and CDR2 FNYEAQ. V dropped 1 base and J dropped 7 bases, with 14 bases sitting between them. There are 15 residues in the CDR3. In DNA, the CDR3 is TGTGCCAGCAGCTTAGGGTCTGGCTGGAGGAATGAGCAGTTCTTC. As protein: CASSLGSGWRNEQFF.

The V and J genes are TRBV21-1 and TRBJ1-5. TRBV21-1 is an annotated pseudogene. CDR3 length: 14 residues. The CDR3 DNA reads TGTGCCAGCATCAGAGGAGGGCTGTATCAGCCCCAGCATTTT. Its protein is CASIRGGLYQPQHF.

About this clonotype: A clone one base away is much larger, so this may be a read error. The CDR3 sequence: CASSFGTSGSTDTQYF. For the CDR3, the DNA is TGTGCCAGCAGCTTTGGGACTAGCGGGAGCACAGATACGCAGTATTTT. The gene calls are TRBV7-6 and TRBJ2-3, with 12 bases matching TRBD2. The CDR3 runs to 16 residues. The germline CDR1 and CDR2 sequences are SGHVS and FNYEAQ. J gave up 0 bases and V 3 bases, and 1 base lay outside the gene matches.

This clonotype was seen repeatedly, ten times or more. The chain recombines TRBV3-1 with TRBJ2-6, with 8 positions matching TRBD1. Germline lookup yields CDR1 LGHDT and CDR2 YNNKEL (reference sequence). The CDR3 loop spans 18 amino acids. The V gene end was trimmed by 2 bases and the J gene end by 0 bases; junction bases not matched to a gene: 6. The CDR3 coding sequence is TGTGCCAGCAGCCAATGGGAGACAGGGGACTCTGGGGCCAACGTCCTGACTTTC. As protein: CASSQWETGDSGANVLTF.

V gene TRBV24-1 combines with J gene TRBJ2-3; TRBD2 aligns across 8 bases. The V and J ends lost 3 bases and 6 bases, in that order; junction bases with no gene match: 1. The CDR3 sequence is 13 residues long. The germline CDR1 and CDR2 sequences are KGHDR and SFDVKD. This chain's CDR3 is CATSDEREDTQYF. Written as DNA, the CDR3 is TGTGCCACCAGTGATGAGCGGGAGGATACGCAGTATTTT.